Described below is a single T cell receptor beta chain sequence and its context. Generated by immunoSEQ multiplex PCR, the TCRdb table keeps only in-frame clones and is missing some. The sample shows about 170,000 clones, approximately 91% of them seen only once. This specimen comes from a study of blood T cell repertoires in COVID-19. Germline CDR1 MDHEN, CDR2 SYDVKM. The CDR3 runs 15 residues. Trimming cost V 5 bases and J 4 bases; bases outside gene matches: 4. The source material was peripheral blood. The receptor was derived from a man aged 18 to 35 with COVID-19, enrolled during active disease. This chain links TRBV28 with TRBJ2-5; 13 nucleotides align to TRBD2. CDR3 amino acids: CASSLRTSGRETQYF. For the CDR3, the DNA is TGTGCCAGCAGTCTCCGGACTAGCGGGAGAGAGACCCAGTACTTC.